Sequencing of this T cell receptor (beta chain) was carried out in a study of blood T cell repertoires in COVID-19 (dated by TCRdb to about 2020). In terms of the full investigation: Collaborator samples came from the United States, Italy and Spain and covered acute and convalescent phases of COVID-19. The prospective study material was composed of cDNA or gDNA derived from T cells, B-cell-depleted T cells, or PBMCs. Deeply sampled blood TCRbeta repertoires from subjects exposed to, actively infected with, or recovered from COVID-19 were included in the dataset. The repertoires were released in a freely available public database intended as a resource for research on the immune response to SARS-CoV-2. Samples came from the ongoing ImmuneRACE study (first 160 participants) plus 1,254 subjects from 6 global collaborators. The sample metadata nearly always contained a de-identified subject ID, COVID-19 status, age in years and sex. Where HLA class I and class II types were available, the types were taken from metadata supplied by the sample provider, not from assay-based typing. Summary of the overall study and its limitations: The quantity of clinical and demographic metadata differed by source and by participant and was supplied without curation.

TCRbeta CDR3 regions were amplified from genomic DNA using the immunoSEQ Assay, a bias-controlled multiplex PCR. In the paper's pipeline: Nucleated cell counts per sample were estimated from amplification of reference gene primers within the assay. To quantify the absolute abundance of each unique TCRbeta CDR3 rearrangement, sequence reads were collapsed and filtered. For each sample, productive Simpson clonality was calculated as the square root of Simpson's diversity index across productive rearrangements. TCRdb carries this immuneACCESS record with in-frame sequences only. Its versions omit some clonotypes, under half of them owing to an unresolved V gene in the studies checked, with the rest unexplained. The D gene and trimming were derived from the DNA, and the V and J assignments and clone size from that table. Within this sample are some 130,000 clones, with about nine tenths of them counted one time only. About 4% of the sample is taken by the ten largest.

Each collaborating institution followed its own protocols to collect whole blood in K2EDTA tubes. For TCRbeta analysis, collaborator samples were shipped as frozen whole blood, as isolated PBMCs, or as DNA extracted from either sample type. To note about this clone: This receptor's antigen is unknown. Base-call qualities are not available, and no considerably larger clone is one nucleotide away.

Sequenced input: peripheral blood. The source of this sequence is a man aged 50 to 59 with active COVID-19.

The encoded CDR3 is CASSRGARNQPQHF. The sequenced DNA is TGTGCCAGCAGCCGGGGGGCGCGCAATCAGCCCCAGCATTTT. The sequence joins TRBV7-9 to TRBJ1-5, with TRBD1 perhaps the D gene, on 6 matching bases. The germline ends are 10 bases apart after V is trimmed by 5 bases and J by 2 bases. CDR1 and CDR2 are read off the germline V gene (reference sequence) as SEHNR and FQNEAQ. Measured from the cysteine to the phenylalanine, the CDR3 is 14 residues long. Here the CDR3 DNA is all that survives: 42 bases in frame from base 1.